Listed below are T cell receptor beta chains from one sample, sequenced in a study of identifying expanded T cells in peripheral blood. Method: immunoSEQ multiplex PCR; TCRdb's copy keeps in-frame clones and lacks some. This table has approximately 79,000 clones, about 90% appearing once. Sample: blood. Every receptor here comes from a person aged 18 to 75 in good health. Both conserved end residues are part of each CDR3. Each record gives: J gene, V gene, clone size, D gene, CDR3 protein, CDR3 DNA. The D gene is left open where the match is weak. Where a row states a size, it is once, few, many or the class of an expanded clone; other rows omit it.

J: TRBJ2-5
V: TRBV18
size: .
D: .
CDR3: CASSPPSAETQYF
DNA: TGTGCCAGCTCACCACCCTCAGCGGAGACCCAGTACTTC

J: TRBJ1-1
V: TRBV10-3
size: .
D: TRBD1
CDR3: CAIRAGTGAPEAFF
DNA: TGTGCCATCAGGGCCGGGACAGGGGCTCCTGAAGCTTTCTTT

J: TRBJ1-1
V: TRBV7-2
size: .
D: .
CDR3: CASSPMGPQLPAFF
DNA: TGTGCCAGCAGCCCGATGGGACCCCAATTACCAGCTTTCTTT

J: TRBJ2-1
V: TRBV29-1
size: .
D: TRBD2
CDR3: CSVESATSIEQFF
DNA: TGCAGCGTTGAATCGGCGACTAGCATCGAGCAGTTCTTC

J: TRBJ2-2
V: TRBV4-3
size: .
D: .
CDR3: CASSQESGRTGELFF
DNA: TGCGCCAGCAGCCAAGAGTCAGGGCGAACCGGGGAGCTGTTTTTT

J: TRBJ2-1
V: TRBV4-1
size: .
D: .
CDR3: CASSQGPTNEQFF
DNA: TGCGCCAGCAGCCAAGGCCCTACCAATGAGCAGTTCTTC

J: TRBJ2-5
V: TRBV7-6
size: .
D: .
CDR3: CASSGLGGGTQYF
DNA: TGTGCCAGCAGCGGTCTAGGCGGAGGGACCCAGTACTTC

J: TRBJ2-4
V: TRBV28
size: .
D: .
CDR3: CASSLGFKNIQYF
DNA: TGTGCCAGCAGTCTAGGGTTCAAAAACATTCAGTACTTC

J: TRBJ2-5
V: TRBV19
size: .
D: TRBD2
CDR3: CASRGTSGSPETQYF
DNA: TGTGCCAGTAGAGGGACTAGCGGGAGTCCGGAGACCCAGTACTTC

J: TRBJ1-2
V: TRBV11-2
size: few
D: .
CDR3: CASSLDLGRDYGYTF
DNA: TGTGCCAGCAGCTTAGATCTCGGCAGGGACTATGGCTACACCTTC

J: TRBJ2-2
V: TRBV23-1
size: .
D: TRBD1
CDR3: CASPQGAPGELFF
DNA: TGCGCCAGCCCGCAGGGGGCGCCCGGGGAGCTGTTTTTT

J: TRBJ1-2
V: TRBV6-5
size: once
D: TRBD1
CDR3: CASSYSDRGGYTF
DNA: TGTGCCAGCAGTTACTCGGACAGGGGGGGCTACACCTTC

J: TRBJ2-2
V: TRBV19
size: .
D: TRBD1
CDR3: CASSIGQGKTGELFF
DNA: TGTGCCAGTAGTATCGGACAGGGGAAGACCGGGGAGCTGTTTTTT

J: TRBJ2-2
V: TRBV6-5
size: .
D: .
CDR3: CASSYDGGELFF
DNA: TGTGCCAGCAGTTACGACGGCGGGGAGCTGTTTTTT

J: TRBJ2-2
V: TRBV18
size: .
D: .
CDR3: CASSTPTGELFF
DNA: TGTGCCAGCTCGACCCCCACCGGGGAGCTGTTTTTT

J: TRBJ1-5
V: TRBV6-6
size: .
D: TRBD1
CDR3: CASSTGGFNQPQHF
DNA: TGTGCCAGCAGTACAGGGGGCTTCAATCAGCCCCAGCATTTT

J: TRBJ2-7
V: TRBV7-3
size: .
D: TRBD2
CDR3: CASSLAGTSDYEQYF
DNA: TGTGCCAGCAGCTTAGCCGGGACTAGCGACTACGAGCAGTACTTC

J: TRBJ2-2
V: TRBV6-5
size: .
D: TRBD1
CDR3: CASRTPTGVSGELFF
DNA: TGTGCCAGCAGGACGCCTACAGGGGTATCAGGGGAGCTGTTTTTT

J: TRBJ2-5
V: TRBV2
size: .
D: .
CDR3: CASIEQETQYF
DNA: TGTGCCAGCATAGAACAAGAGACCCAGTACTTC

J: TRBJ1-2
V: TRBV5-6
size: .
D: TRBD1
CDR3: CASSFYFAIGRGVYGYTF
DNA: TGTGCCAGCAGCTTTTATTTTGCTATCGGCAGGGGGGTCTATGGCTACACCTTC

J: TRBJ2-7
V: TRBV4-1
size: .
D: TRBD2
CDR3: CASSPNGAGRDSYEQYF
DNA: TGCGCCAGCAGCCCCAATGGAGCGGGGAGAGACTCCTACGAGCAGTACTTC

J: TRBJ2-2
V: TRBV4-3
size: .
D: .
CDR3: CASSQEGTHDIGELFF
DNA: TGCGCCAGCAGCCAAGAAGGGACCCACGACATCGGGGAGCTGTTTTTT

J: TRBJ2-5
V: TRBV9
size: .
D: .
CDR3: CASSVVGQGETQYF
DNA: TGTGCCAGCAGCGTGGTCGGGCAAGGAGAGACCCAGTACTTC

J: TRBJ2-2
V: TRBV7-6
size: once
D: .
CDR3: CASSLALQGHKPGYTGELFF
DNA: TGTGCCAGCAGCTTAGCTCTACAGGGCCACAAACCTGGGTACACCGGGGAGCTGTTTTTT

J: TRBJ2-1
V: TRBV11-3
size: .
D: .
CDR3: CASSLDPGNEQFF
DNA: TGTGCCAGCAGCTTGGACCCGGGCAATGAGCAGTTCTTC

J: TRBJ1-4
V: TRBV29-1
size: .
D: TRBD1
CDR3: CSVAGTENEKLFF
DNA: TGCAGCGTTGCCGGGACAGAGAATGAAAAACTGTTTTTT

J: TRBJ2-5
V: TRBV5-6
size: .
D: .
CDR3: CASSAQGPQETQYF
DNA: TGTGCCAGCAGCGCGCAGGGCCCCCAAGAGACCCAGTACTTC

J: TRBJ2-7
V: TRBV15
size: .
D: .
CDR3: CATSRGGRATYEQYF
DNA: TGTGCCACCAGCAGGGGGGGCAGGGCTACCTACGAGCAGTACTTC

J: TRBJ2-7
V: TRBV27
size: once
D: TRBD1
CDR3: CASSLFPGQGSEQYF
DNA: TGTGCCAGCAGTTTATTCCCGGGACAGGGGTCCGAGCAGTACTTC

J: TRBJ2-1
V: TRBV6-1
size: .
D: TRBD2
CDR3: CASSNGLAGYNEQFF
DNA: TGTGCCAGCAGTAATGGACTAGCGGGGTACAATGAGCAGTTCTTC

J: TRBJ2-6
V: TRBV9
size: .
D: TRBD1
CDR3: CASSADNRDRGLSGANVLTF
DNA: TGTGCCAGCAGCGCCGACAATAGGGACAGGGGACTCTCTGGGGCCAACGTCCTGACTTTC

J: TRBJ2-1
V: TRBV11-2
size: .
D: TRBD1
CDR3: CASSLTRTGGNDEQFF
DNA: TGTGCCAGCAGCTTGACCCGGACAGGGGGCAACGATGAGCAGTTCTTC

J: TRBJ2-2
V: TRBV19
size: .
D: .
CDR3: CASSIGTDYTGELFF
DNA: TGTGCCAGTAGTATAGGGACAGACTACACCGGGGAGCTGTTTTTT

J: TRBJ1-3
V: TRBV5-6
size: .
D: .
CDR3: CASRTGGGTGNTIYF
DNA: TGTGCCAGCAGAACGGGAGGGGGGACTGGAAACACCATATATTTT

J: TRBJ2-3
V: TRBV6-5
size: .
D: .
CDR3: CASSRGTARTDTQYF
DNA: TGTGCCAGCAGTCGCGGGACAGCCCGCACAGATACGCAGTATTTT

J: TRBJ2-7
V: TRBV4-3
size: .
D: .
CDR3: CASSPAEGPTPYEQYF
DNA: TGCGCCAGCAGCCCGGCCGAAGGCCCAACACCCTACGAGCAGTACTTC

J: TRBJ2-7
V: TRBV21-1
size: .
D: .
CDR3: CASNYEGITTYEQYF
DNA: TGTGCCAGCAACTACGAGGGAATCACGACCTACGAGCAGTACTTC

J: TRBJ2-3
V: TRBV2
size: .
D: .
CDR3: CASSLGGGNPSTDTQYF
DNA: TGTGCCAGCTCGTTAGGGGGGGGTAACCCTAGCACAGATACGCAGTATTTT